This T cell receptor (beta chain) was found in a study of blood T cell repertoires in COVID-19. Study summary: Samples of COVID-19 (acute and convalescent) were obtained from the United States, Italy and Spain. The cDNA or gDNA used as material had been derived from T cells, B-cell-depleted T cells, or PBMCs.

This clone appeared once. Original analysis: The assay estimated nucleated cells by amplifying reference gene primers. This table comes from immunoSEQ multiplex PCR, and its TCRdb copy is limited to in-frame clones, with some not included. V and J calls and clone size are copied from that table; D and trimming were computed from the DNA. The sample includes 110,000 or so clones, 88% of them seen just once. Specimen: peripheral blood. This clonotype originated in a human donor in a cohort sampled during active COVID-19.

CDR3 loop: CASSVEGGPWAGGNTGELFF. In DNA, the CDR3 is TGTGCCAGCAGCGTAGAGGGTGGACCTTGGGCAGGGGGGAACACCGGGGAGCTGTTTTTT. This chain uses TRBV9 with TRBJ2-2; TRBD1 matches 7 bases. The CDR3 is 20 amino acids. With V trimmed by 0 bases and J by 1 base, 15 bases remained unmatched. The germline V gene has CDR1 SGDLS and CDR2 YYNGEE.